This entry is about one TCR beta chain. Its antigen remains unidentified. The data are from a study of CD8+ T cells in alopecia areata. Indicated treatment: oral pan-JAK inhibitor, 5-10 mg twice daily. The CDR3 is 15 residues long. The junction had 6 bases not matched to a gene; V was cut back by 6 bases and J by 0 bases. Per the germline V gene, CDR1 is SEHNR and CDR2 is FQNEAQ (reference sequence). As the sequencing template, cDNA was produced by extracting RNA and reverse transcribing it. Measured with immunoSEQ multiplex PCR; TCRdb has only the in-frame clones, and not every one. The sample consists of 100,000 or so clones, just under 60% of them appearing once. Study observations and caveats: A great number of expanded lesional clones endured in scalp and blood during tofacitinib. Mice showed TCR sharing more clearly than patients did, possibly owing to HLA.

The J gene is TRBJ2-3, the V gene TRBV7-9; TRBD1 matches 7 bases. The sequence was collected from a human donor with alopecia areata. The sample was CD8+ T cells sorted from blood, taken at approximately week 56, from a patient treated with tofacitinib. CDR3 loop: CASRQGLESTDTQYF. As DNA, the CDR3 is TGTGCCAGCAGACAGGGGTTGGAGAGCACAGATACGCAGTATTTT.